These 25 T cell receptor beta chains were sequenced from one sample in a study of regulatory T cells in long-lasting Graves disease. Library construction for TCR beta used iRepertoire HTBI primers and Arm-PCR of CDR3 regions. TCRdb reprocessed the multiplex PCR reads via MiXCR and lists one record per CDR3 protein. The data contain 400,000 or so distinct CDR3 sequences, 23% of them singletons. The time point here: persistent/refractory GD, antithyroid drugs over 5 years with positive TRAb. Making the TCR library involved RNA that had been extracted from PBMCs. The sample was peripheral blood mononuclear cells (PBMCs), taken when the disease was refractory, from a patient treated with antithyroid drugs. These receptors were taken from a female donor with Graves disease.

In this sample, this clonotype turned up many times. The chain carries TRBV20-1 and TRBJ2-3, with TRBD2 matching over 9 bases. Per germline, CDR1 DFQATT and CDR2 SNEGSKA (reference sequence). The V segment lost 5 bases and the J segment 3 bases; nucleotides outside the gene matches: 12. The CDR3 runs to 16 residues. CDR3 amino acids: CSAPQASGMFTDTQYF. Here the CDR3 DNA reads TGCAGTGCTCCCCAGGCTAGCGGGATGTTTACAGATACGCAGTATTTT.

This clonotype was seen a handful of times. The J gene is TRBJ1-1, the V gene TRBV5-6; no clear D. The CDR3 has 15 amino acids. CDR1 SGHDT and CDR2 YYEEEE come from the germline V gene. V was cut by 1 base and J by 0 bases, with 10 bases left in between. The CDR3 region is CASSLWYAMNTEAFF. The CDR3 DNA follows: TGTGCCAGCAGCTTGTGGTACGCCATGAACACTGAAGCTTTCTTT.

This clonotype appeared many times. The chain has TRBV28 and TRBJ2-2; tentatively, D is TRBD2 (5 bases). V was shortened by 5 bases and J by 7 bases, with 8 bases between the two germline ends. Looked up from germline, CDR1 is MDHEN and CDR2 is SYDVKM. The CDR3 covers 12 residues. The chain's CDR3 is CASSPTSGELFF. CDR3 DNA: TGTGCCAGCAGTCCTACTAGCGGGGAGCTGTTTTTT.

The rearrangement uses TRBV19 and TRBJ1-5, with D hard to call. The CDR3 runs to 12 residues. In germline, CDR1 is LNHDA, CDR2 SQIVND (reference sequence). Trimming shortened V by 5 bases and J by 7 bases, and 9 bases separated the two germline ends. For the CDR3, the DNA is TGTGCCAGTAGTTTCGCTAGGCAGCCCCAGCATTTT. As protein: CASSFARQPQHF.

This clonotype was counted between two and nine times. The rearrangement uses TRBV29-1 and TRBJ1-3; D ambiguous. Germline loops: CDR1 SQVTM, CDR2 ANQGSEA. The CDR3 extends over 11 amino acids. The V end was cut by 6 bases, the J end by 7 bases, with 10 bases between. Here the CDR3 DNA reads TGCAGCGTGGGGAGCGGGAACACCATATATTTT. Protein: CSVGSGNTIYF.

Remarks on this clonotype: A read error may explain this, as a much larger clone is one base away. The V call is TRBV3-1, the J call TRBJ2-4; no reliable D call. The CDR3 has 14 amino acids. Trimming took off 1 base at V and 2 bases at J, with 6 bases between the two ends. Germline values: CDR1 LGHDT, CDR2 YNNKEL (reference sequence). CDR3 amino acids: CASSQGGSKNIQYF. CDR3 nucleotides: TGTGCCAGCAGCCAAGGAGGTTCCAAAAACATTCAGTACTTC. The complete variable domain, with remaining parts taken from reference TRBV3-1 and TRBJ2-4, reads DTAVSQTPKYLVTQMGNDKSIKCEQNLGHDTMYWYKQDSKKFLKIMFSYNNKELIINETVPNRFSPKSPDKAHLNLHINSLELGDSAVYFCASSQGGSKNIQYFGAGTRLSVL.

This clonotype came up many times. This rearrangement joins TRBV6-1 to TRBJ1-1, with a weak D call TRBD1 (5 bases). The V end lost 8 bases, the J end lost 1 base, and 14 bases lay between the germline ends. The CDR3 contains 14 residues. The germline V gene has CDR1 MNHNS and CDR2 SASEGT. The CDR3 is CASSTFGTNTEAFF. The CDR3 DNA sequence: TGTGCCAGCTCAACCTTTGGGACGAACACTGAAGCTTTCTTT.

Here the CDR3 DNA reads TGCAGTGCTTCGGGCAGGGAGAGCTACACAGATACGCAGTATTTT. Translating it yields CSASGRESYTDTQYF. This chain uses TRBV20-1 with TRBJ2-3; tentatively, D is TRBD1 or TRBD2 (5 bases each). From germline, CDR1 is DFQATT and CDR2 SNEGSKA (reference sequence). The germline V and J ends were trimmed by 5 bases and 2 bases, with 17 bases remaining between them. The CDR3 consists of 15 residues.

This clonotype was found a few times. The chain employs TRBV10-3 and TRBJ2-7; tentatively, D is TRBD1 or TRBD2 (6 bases each). This CDR3 is built from 14 residues. Looked up from germline, CDR1 is ENHRY and CDR2 is SYGVKD. Trimming cost V 10 bases and J 0 bases, with 16 bases left between them. CDR3 sequence (DNA): TGTGCCACCCTCCTAGGGGGGAGCTCCTACGAGCAGTACTTC. It encodes CATLLGGSSYEQYF.

This clonotype was found a few times. This sequence joins TRBV20-1 and TRBJ2-7; 12 nucleotides line up with TRBD2. Germline values: CDR1 DFQATT, CDR2 SNEGSKA (reference sequence). The CDR3 covers 15 residues. V lost 3 bases to trimming and J lost 3 bases; unmatched junction nucleotides: 6. The CDR3 sequence: CSARRLAGDDYEQYF. In nucleotides, the CDR3 is TGCAGTGCTAGGAGACTAGCGGGAGACGACTACGAGCAGTACTTC.

The sample holds one count of this clonotype. The gene calls are TRBV7-9 and TRBJ2-7; a possible D gene is TRBD1 (6 bases). The CDR3 runs 15 residues. CDR1 SEHNR and CDR2 FQNEAQ come from the germline V gene (reference sequence). The V end lost 5 bases, the J end lost 6 bases, and 20 bases lay between the germline ends. The CDR3 spells CASSRDTGWFSEQYF. CDR3 bases: TGTGCCAGCAGCCGCGATACAGGGTGGTTTTCCGAGCAGTACTTC.

This clonotype was detected only a few times. The genes are TRBV6-1 and TRBJ2-3, with D tentatively TRBD1 (6 bases). The CDR3 runs to 12 residues. From germline, CDR1 is MNHNS and CDR2 SASEGT. With 6 bases removed from V and 12 bases from J, the gap between germline ends came to 16 bases. CDR3 amino acids: CASSPQGLDQYF. The DNA for the CDR3 is TGTGCCAGCAGCCCACAGGGCCTGGATCAGTATTTT.

This clonotype was recorded at least ten times. The CDR3 is CASSPAAGTRSYEQYF. The CDR3 DNA reads TGTGCCAGCAGCCCCGCCGCCGGGACTAGATCCTACGAGCAGTACTTC. The chain is built from TRBV7-2 and TRBJ2-7; 8 bases align to TRBD2. This CDR3 comprises 16 residues. V lost 5 bases to trimming and J lost 1 base; unmatched junction nucleotides: 10. Germline V gene sequence: CDR1 SGHTA, CDR2 FQGNSA.

V gene TRBV30 combines with J gene TRBJ2-7; D is possibly TRBD1 (5 bases). V was clipped by 1 base and J by 6 bases, with 10 bases between them. This CDR3 spans 12 amino acids. Germline V gene data show CDR1 as GTSNPN and CDR2 as SVGIG (reference sequence). CDR3 sequence (DNA): TGTGCCTGGAGTGCAGGGTCCGGCGAGCAGTACTTC. Its protein is CAWSAGSGEQYF. Variable domain in full (rest from reference TRBV30 and TRBJ2-7): SQTIHQWPATLVQPVGSPLSLECTVEGTSNPNLYWYRQAAGRGLQLLFYSVGIGQISSEVPQNLSASRPQDRQFILSSKKLLLSDSGFYLCAWSAGSGEQYFGPGTRLTVT.

At least ten counts were recorded for this clonotype. This chain links TRBV6-5 with TRBJ2-7, with 9 bases that match TRBD2. Germline V gene sequence: CDR1 MNHEY, CDR2 SVGAGI. V lost 0 bases to trimming and J lost 2 bases; unmatched junction nucleotides: 8. The CDR3 loop spans 17 amino acids. The CDR3, as DNA: TGTGCCAGCAGTTACTCGAGTGCTAGCGGGATTACCTACGAGCAGTACTTC. This translates into CASSYSSASGITYEQYF.

The chain has TRBV6-2 or TRBV6-3 and TRBJ2-7, with D maybe TRBD1 (6 bases). V gave up 2 bases and J gave up 1 base, with 12 bases separating them. Germline V gives CDR1 MNHEY, CDR2 SVGEGT. CDR3 length: 15 residues. In DNA form, the CDR3 reads TGTGCCAGCAGTTACCAGGGGTCCTCATCCTACGAGCAGTACTTC. Its protein is CASSYQGSSSYEQYF.

In the case of this clonotype: This could be a read error, since a much larger clone is one nucleotide away. Here the CDR3 reads CASSSGTGRETQYF. DNA for the CDR3: TGTGCCAGCAGCTCCGGGACAGGGCGGGAGACCCAGTACTTC. The genes are TRBV2 and TRBJ2-5; TRBD1 agrees at 9 bases. This CDR3 contains 14 residues. J was trimmed by 5 bases and V by 6 bases; bases with no gene match: 7. The germline V gene has CDR1 SNHLY and CDR2 FYNNEI.

The chain joins TRBV10-3 to TRBJ2-2; 9 bases line up with TRBD1. CDR3 length: 15 residues. Trimming cost V 7 bases and J 6 bases; bases outside gene matches: 9. The germline CDR1 and CDR2 sequences are ENHRY and SYGVKD. The CDR3 region is CAITPGQGEAGELFF. Written as DNA, the CDR3 is TGTGCCATCACCCCGGGACAGGGTGAGGCCGGGGAGCTGTTTTTT.

This rearrangement joins TRBV28 to TRBJ1-2, with a weak D call TRBD1 (5 bases). Germline V gives CDR1 MDHEN, CDR2 SYDVKM. The CDR3 runs to 14 residues. V was pared by 6 bases and J by 5 bases, with 16 bases between. CDR3 in DNA: TGTGCCAGCAGGCCTAGGGGTTTTTCGTATGGCTACACCTTC. Its translation is CASRPRGFSYGYTF.

There are many counts of this clonotype. This chain connects TRBV12-3 or TRBV12-4 to TRBJ2-7; D is perhaps TRBD1 (6 bases). The CDR3 consists of 15 residues. Trimming shortened V by 7 bases and J by 1 base, and 17 bases separated the two germline ends. The CDR3 DNA reads as TGTGCCAGCATGGTCGGCAGGGGTTATTCCTACGAGCAGTACTTC. As protein: CASMVGRGYSYEQYF.

This clonotype has at least ten counts. V is TRBV7-2 and J is TRBJ1-2, with D maybe TRBD1 (6 bases). CDR1 SGHTA and CDR2 FQGNSA come from the germline V gene. Deletions cut 1 base from V and 4 bases from J, with 16 bases between. CDR3 length: 16 amino acids. The CDR3 coding sequence is TGTGCCAGCAGCTTAGGAGGGGGAGTCGGTGGCTATGGCTACACCTTC. Its protein is CASSLGGGVGGYGYTF.

The genes are TRBV15 and TRBJ2-2, with 9 nucleotides matching TRBD1. CDR1 LNHNV and CDR2 YYDKDF come from the germline V gene (reference sequence). After removal of 0 bases from V and 1 base from J, the junction contained 12 bases not matched to a gene. The CDR3 is 20 residues long. CDR3 coding DNA: TGTGCCACCAGCAGAGATCGCGGACAGGGGCCATCTTGGAACACCGGGGAGCTGTTTTTT. It yields the protein CATSRDRGQGPSWNTGELFF. Supplemented by reference TRBV15 and TRBJ2-2, the full variable domain reads DAMVIQNPRYQVTQFGKPVTLSCSQTLNHNVMYWYQQKSSQAPKLLFHYYDKDFNNEADTPDNFQSRRPNTSFCFLDIRSPGLGDTAMYLCATSRDRGQGPSWNTGELFFGEGSRLTVL.

This clonotype was seen repeatedly, ten times or more. The rearrangement uses TRBV7-8 and TRBJ1-4; no definite D call. Looked up from germline, CDR1 is SGHVS and CDR2 is FQNEAQ. Trimming removed 5 bases from V and 0 bases from J, with 10 bases in between. The CDR3 is 15 residues long. The CDR3 loop reads CASSRNKATNEKLFF. In DNA form, the CDR3 reads TGTGCCAGCAGCCGAAACAAGGCAACTAATGAAAAACTGTTTTTT.

The CDR3 sequence: CSARSGGRRYGQPQHF. CDR3 DNA: TGCAGTGCTAGAAGTGGGGGGAGGCGTTATGGTCAGCCCCAGCATTTT. The chain employs TRBV20-1 and TRBJ1-5; tentative D call: TRBD1 (5 bases). The CDR3 is made up of 16 amino acids. Germline CDR1 and CDR2: DFQATT and SNEGSKA (reference sequence). The V and J ends lost 2 bases and 6 bases respectively, with 20 bases between them.

Regarding this clonotype: Just one base apart from a much larger clone, this may be a read error. J is TRBJ2-7 and V is TRBV7-3; D possibly corresponds to TRBD2 (5 bases). CDR3 length: 18 residues. V was pared by 5 bases and J by 2 bases, with 25 bases between. Per the germline V gene, CDR1 is SGHTA and CDR2 is FQGTGA. Written as DNA, the CDR3 is TGTGCCAGCAGCCCCCGTCCACGGACTGGCGGGTCTACCTACGAGCAGTACTTC. Translating it yields CASSPRPRTGGSTYEQYF.